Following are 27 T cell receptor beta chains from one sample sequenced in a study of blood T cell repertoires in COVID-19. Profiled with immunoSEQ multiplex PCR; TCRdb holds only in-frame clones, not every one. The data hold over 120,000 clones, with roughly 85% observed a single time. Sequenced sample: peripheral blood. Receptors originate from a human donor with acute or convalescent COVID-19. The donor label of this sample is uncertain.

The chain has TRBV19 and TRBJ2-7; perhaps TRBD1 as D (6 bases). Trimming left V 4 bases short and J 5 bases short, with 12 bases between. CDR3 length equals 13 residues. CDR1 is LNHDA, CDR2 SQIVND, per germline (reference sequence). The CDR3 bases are TGTGCCAGTAGTAACAGGGTTCGTGACGAGCAGTACTTC. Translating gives CASSNRVRDEQYF.

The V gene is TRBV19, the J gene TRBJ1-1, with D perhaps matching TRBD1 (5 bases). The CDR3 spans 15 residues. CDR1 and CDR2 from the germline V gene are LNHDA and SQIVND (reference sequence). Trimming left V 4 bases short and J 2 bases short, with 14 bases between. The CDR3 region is CASSKPGRANTEAFF. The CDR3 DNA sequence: TGTGCCAGTAGTAAGCCCGGCAGGGCAAACACTGAAGCTTTCTTT.

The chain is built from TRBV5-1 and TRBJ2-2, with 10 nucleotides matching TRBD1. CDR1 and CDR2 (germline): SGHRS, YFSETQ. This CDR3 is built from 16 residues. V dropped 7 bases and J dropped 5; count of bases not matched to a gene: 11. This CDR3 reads CASLSVGDRGTGELFF. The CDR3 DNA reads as TGCGCCAGCCTCTCTGTGGGGGACAGGGGTACCGGGGAGCTGTTTTTT.

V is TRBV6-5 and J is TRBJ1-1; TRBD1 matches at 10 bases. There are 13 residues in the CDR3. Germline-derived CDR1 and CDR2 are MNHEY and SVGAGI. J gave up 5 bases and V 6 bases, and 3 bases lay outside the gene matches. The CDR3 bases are TGTGCCAGCAGGCCGGGACAGGGGACTGAAGCTTTCTTT. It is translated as CASRPGQGTEAFF.

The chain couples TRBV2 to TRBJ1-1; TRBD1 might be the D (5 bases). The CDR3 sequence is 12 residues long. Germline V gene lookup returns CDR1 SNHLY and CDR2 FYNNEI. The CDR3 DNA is TGTGCTGAGGCGGGGGGGGGCACTGAAGCTTTCTTT. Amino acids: CAEAGGGTEAFF.

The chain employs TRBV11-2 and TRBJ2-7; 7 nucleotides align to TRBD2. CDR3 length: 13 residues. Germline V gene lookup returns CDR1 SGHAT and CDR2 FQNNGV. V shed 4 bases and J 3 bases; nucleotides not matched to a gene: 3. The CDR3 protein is CASSSREGYEQYF. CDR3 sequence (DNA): TGTGCCAGCAGCTCCAGGGAGGGCTACGAGCAGTACTTC.

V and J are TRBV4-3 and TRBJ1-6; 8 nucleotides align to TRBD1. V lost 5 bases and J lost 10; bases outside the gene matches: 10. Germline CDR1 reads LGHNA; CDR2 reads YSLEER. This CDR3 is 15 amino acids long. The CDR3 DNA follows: TGCGCCAGCAGCGACGGGACAGGACCTTCCTCACCCCTCCACTTT. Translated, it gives CASSDGTGPSSPLHF.

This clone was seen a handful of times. Here the CDR3 reads CASSYRQVNTEAFF. CDR3 bases: TGTGCCAGCAGTTACAGACAGGTGAACACTGAAGCTTTCTTT. The chain carries TRBV6-6 and TRBJ1-1, with a weak D call TRBD1 (6 bases). V shed 2 bases and J shed 0 bases, with 7 bases lying between them. The CDR3 runs to 14 residues. Germline-derived CDR1 and CDR2 are MNHNY and SVGAGI (reference sequence).

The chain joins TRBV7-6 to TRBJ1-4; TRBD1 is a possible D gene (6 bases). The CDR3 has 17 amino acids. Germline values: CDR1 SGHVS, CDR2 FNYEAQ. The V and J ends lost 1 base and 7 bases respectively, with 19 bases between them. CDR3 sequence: CASSLVGPGDVVEKLFF. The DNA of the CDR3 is TGTGCCAGCAGCTTAGTCGGGCCAGGGGACGTAGTTGAAAAACTGTTTTTT.

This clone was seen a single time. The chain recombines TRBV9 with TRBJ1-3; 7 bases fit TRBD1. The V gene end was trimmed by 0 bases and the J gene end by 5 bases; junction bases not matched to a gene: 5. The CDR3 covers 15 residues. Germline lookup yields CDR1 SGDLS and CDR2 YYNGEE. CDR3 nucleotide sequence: TGTGCCAGCAGCGTAGACACAGGGGAAAGAAACACCATATATTTT. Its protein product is CASSVDTGERNTIYF.

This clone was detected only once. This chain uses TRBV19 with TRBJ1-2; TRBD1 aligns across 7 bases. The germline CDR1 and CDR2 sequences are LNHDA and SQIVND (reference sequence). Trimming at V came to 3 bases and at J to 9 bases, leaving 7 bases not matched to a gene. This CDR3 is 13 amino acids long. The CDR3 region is CASSIDREDRYTF. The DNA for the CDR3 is TGTGCCAGTAGTATCGACAGGGAGGATCGCTACACCTTC.

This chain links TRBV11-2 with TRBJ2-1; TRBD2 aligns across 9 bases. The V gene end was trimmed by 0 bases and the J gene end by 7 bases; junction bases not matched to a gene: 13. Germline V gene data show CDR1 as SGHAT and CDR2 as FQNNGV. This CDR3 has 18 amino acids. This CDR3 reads CASSLEGGYASGTNEQFF. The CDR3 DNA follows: TGTGCCAGCAGCTTAGAAGGGGGTTATGCTAGCGGGACTAATGAGCAGTTCTTC.

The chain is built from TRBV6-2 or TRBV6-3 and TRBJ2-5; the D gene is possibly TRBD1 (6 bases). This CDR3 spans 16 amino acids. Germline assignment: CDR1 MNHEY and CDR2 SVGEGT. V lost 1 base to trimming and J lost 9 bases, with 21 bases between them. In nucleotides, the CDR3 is TGTGCCAGCAGTTACTTTGCCGGGACACCAGGTTTGGCCCAGTACTTC. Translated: CASSYFAGTPGLAQYF.

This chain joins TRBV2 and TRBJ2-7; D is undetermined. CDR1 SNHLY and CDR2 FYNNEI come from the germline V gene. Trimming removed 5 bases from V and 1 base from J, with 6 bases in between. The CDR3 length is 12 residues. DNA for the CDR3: TGTGCCAGCAGTCAGTGGTCCTACGAGCAGTACTTC. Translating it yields CASSQWSYEQYF.

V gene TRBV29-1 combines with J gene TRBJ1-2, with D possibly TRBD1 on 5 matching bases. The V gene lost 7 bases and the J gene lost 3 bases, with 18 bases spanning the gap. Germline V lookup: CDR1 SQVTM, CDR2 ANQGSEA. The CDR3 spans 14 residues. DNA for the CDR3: TGCAGCGCTGCACCGGGACTGCCTTACTATGGCTACACCTTC. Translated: CSAAPGLPYYGYTF.

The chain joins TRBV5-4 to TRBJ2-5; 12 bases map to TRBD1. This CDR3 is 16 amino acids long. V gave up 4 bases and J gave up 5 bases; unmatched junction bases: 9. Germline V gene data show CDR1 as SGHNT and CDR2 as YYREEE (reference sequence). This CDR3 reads CASSTGTGGSRETQYF. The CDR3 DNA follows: TGTGCCAGCAGCACAGGGACAGGGGGCTCGCGGGAGACCCAGTACTTC.

Here the CDR3 DNA reads TGCAGCGTTGAAAGGCCAGCGGGAGAGCAGTACTTC. The encoded protein is CSVERPAGEQYF. The gene calls are TRBV29-1 and TRBJ2-7, with 7 bases matching TRBD2. The CDR3 spans 12 residues. Per the germline V gene, CDR1 is SQVTM and CDR2 is ANQGSEA. After removal of 2 bases from V and 7 bases from J, the junction contained 5 bases not matched to a gene.

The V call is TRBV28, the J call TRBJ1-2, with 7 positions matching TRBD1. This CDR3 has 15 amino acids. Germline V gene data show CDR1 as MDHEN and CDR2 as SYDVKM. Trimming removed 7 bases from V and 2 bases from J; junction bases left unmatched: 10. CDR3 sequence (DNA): TGTGCCAGCAAAGCTTCGACAGGGACAAACTATGGCTACACCTTC. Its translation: CASKASTGTNYGYTF.

This CDR3 reads CATTSGERETQYF. CDR3 bases: TGTGCCACCACTAGCGGGGAGAGAGAGACCCAGTACTTC. This chain joins TRBV10-3 and TRBJ2-5; TRBD2 matches at 10 bases. The CDR3 covers 13 residues. The ends lost 10 bases at V and 4 bases at J; junction bases unmatched: 6. The V gene's germline CDR1 is ENHRY and CDR2 SYGVKD.

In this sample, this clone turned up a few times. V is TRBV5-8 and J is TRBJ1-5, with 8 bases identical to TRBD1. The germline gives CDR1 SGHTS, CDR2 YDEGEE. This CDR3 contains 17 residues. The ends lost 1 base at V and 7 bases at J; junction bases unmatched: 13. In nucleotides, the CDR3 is TGTGCCAGCAGCTTGTGGGTGGACAGGGCTGGGCTCCAGCCCCAGCATTTT. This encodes CASSLWVDRAGLQPQHF.

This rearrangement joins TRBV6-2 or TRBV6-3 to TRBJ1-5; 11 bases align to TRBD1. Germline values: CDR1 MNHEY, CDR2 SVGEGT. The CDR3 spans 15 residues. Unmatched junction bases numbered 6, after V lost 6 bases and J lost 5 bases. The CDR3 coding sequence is TGTGCCAGCAGCCCGGGACAGGGGGGATATCAGCCCCAGCATTTT. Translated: CASSPGQGGYQPQHF.

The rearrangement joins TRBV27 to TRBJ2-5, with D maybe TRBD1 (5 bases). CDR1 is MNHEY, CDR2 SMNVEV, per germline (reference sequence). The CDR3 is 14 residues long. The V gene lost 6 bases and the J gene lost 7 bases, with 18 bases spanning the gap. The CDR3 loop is CASRTRQTGGTQYF. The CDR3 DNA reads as TGTGCCAGCAGGACCCGACAGACGGGTGGGACCCAGTACTTC.

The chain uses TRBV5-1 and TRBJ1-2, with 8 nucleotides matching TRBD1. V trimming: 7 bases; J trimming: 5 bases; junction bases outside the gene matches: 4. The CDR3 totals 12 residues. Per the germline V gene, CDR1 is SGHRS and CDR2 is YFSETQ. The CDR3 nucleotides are TGCGCCAGCGGGACAGGCGAGTATGGCTACACCTTC. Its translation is CASGTGEYGYTF.

DNA for the CDR3: TGTGCCAGCATTCAGAACACTGAAGCTTTCTTT. Translated: CASIQNTEAFF. The rearrangement links TRBV6-5 to TRBJ1-1; the D is unclear. Germline V lookup: CDR1 MNHEY, CDR2 SVGAGI. The length of the CDR3 is 11 residues. Trimming cost V 7 bases and J 1 base, with 4 bases left between them.

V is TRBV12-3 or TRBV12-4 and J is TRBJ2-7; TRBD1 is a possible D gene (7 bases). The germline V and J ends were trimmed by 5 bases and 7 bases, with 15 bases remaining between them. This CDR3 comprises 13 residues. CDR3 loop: CASSPTGAGEQYF. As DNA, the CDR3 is TGTGCCAGCAGTCCAACAGGGGCGGGGGAGCAGTACTTC.

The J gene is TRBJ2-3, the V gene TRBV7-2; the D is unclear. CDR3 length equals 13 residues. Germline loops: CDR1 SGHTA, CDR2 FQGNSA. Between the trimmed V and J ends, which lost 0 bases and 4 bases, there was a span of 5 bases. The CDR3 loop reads CASSLALADTQYF. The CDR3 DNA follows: TGTGCCAGCAGCTTAGCTCTCGCAGATACGCAGTATTTT.

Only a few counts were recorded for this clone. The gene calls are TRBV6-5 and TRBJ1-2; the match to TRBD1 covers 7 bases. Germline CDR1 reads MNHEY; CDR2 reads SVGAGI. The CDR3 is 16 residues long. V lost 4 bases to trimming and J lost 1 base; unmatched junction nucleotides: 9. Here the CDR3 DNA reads TGTGCCAGCAGTTCCCAAACGGACAGGAGTAACTATGGCTACACCTTC. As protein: CASSSQTDRSNYGYTF.